This T cell receptor (beta chain) emerged from a study of graft-versus-host responses after intestinal transplantation. Study-wide background: Transplants were multivisceral, liver-intestinal, or isolated intestinal. Following induction with anti-thymocyte globulin, all recipients were given tacrolimus and steroids for about 3 years. Points from the study as a whole: Detected in recipient marrow were GvH clones, some of which were first observed in ileum or blood. The study found high graft-versus-host to host-versus-graft clonal ratios in allografts of patients with graft-donor T cell macrochimerism.

Germline CDR1 and CDR2: SGHTA and FQGNSA. Trimming took 0 bases from V and 2 from J; bases not matched to a gene: 13. The CDR3 runs to 19 residues. Clones were read by immunoSEQ multiplex PCR, and TCRdb kept only the in-frame ones, dropping some. The sample lists some 38,000 clones, 93% occurring once. Comment on this clone: Its antigen is as yet unknown.

This sequence joins TRBV7-2 and TRBJ2-3, with 8 bases fitting TRBD2. The sample here was unstimulated CD8+ T cells sorted from spleen or lymph node cells, taken before transplant. This TCR was recovered from a human donor who was the organ donor for an intestinal transplant. The CDR3 DNA sequence: TGTGCCAGCAGCTTAGCGAGGAGCGGGAGCCTCCCATTCACAGATACGCAGTATTTT. Its protein is CASSLARSGSLPFTDTQYF.